These T cell receptor beta chains were read from a single sample in a study of T cells after yellow fever vaccination. TCRdb processed the 5' RACE reads anew with MiXCR; each CDR3 protein has one entry. The sample contains more than 250,000 distinct CDR3 sequences, about 6.6% of which appear only once. This sample comprised PBMCs, obtained around 45 days after the first yellow fever vaccination. The receptors stem from a man aged 18 to 29 who received the YFV17D yellow fever vaccine. Both conserved end residues are part of each CDR3. A D gene is named only where the DNA matches it firmly. Not all rows give a size; the values are once, few, many and, for expanded clones, a class.

cdr3_aa: CATSRADNYEQYF
cdr3_nt: TGTGCCACCAGCAGAGCCGACAACTACGAGCAGTACTTC
clone_size: many
d_call: -
j_call: TRBJ2-7
v_call: TRBV15

cdr3_aa: CAFRQEEVGTASTDTQYF
cdr3_nt: TGTGCCTTCAGACAGGAAGAGGTCGGGACAGCTAGCACAGATACGCAGTATTTT
clone_size: -
d_call: TRBD1
j_call: TRBJ2-3
v_call: TRBV12-3/TRBV12-4

cdr3_aa: CASSPRGGWDEQFF
cdr3_nt: TGTGCCAGCAGCCCCCGTGGGGGTTGGGATGAGCAGTTCTTC
clone_size: -
d_call: -
j_call: TRBJ2-1
v_call: TRBV7-2

cdr3_aa: CASSLPGAGASDTQYF
cdr3_nt: TGTGCCAGCAGTCTACCAGGAGCGGGGGCCTCAGATACGCAGTATTTT
clone_size: many
d_call: TRBD2
j_call: TRBJ2-3
v_call: TRBV28

cdr3_aa: CATSDFRGAGETQYF
cdr3_nt: TGTGCCACCAGTGATTTTAGGGGGGCGGGAGAGACCCAGTACTTC
clone_size: few
d_call: -
j_call: TRBJ2-5
v_call: TRBV24-1

cdr3_aa: CSVEDGGSQHF
cdr3_nt: TGCAGCGTTGAAGACGGGGGCTCCCAGCATTTT
clone_size: few
d_call: -
j_call: TRBJ1-5
v_call: TRBV29-1

cdr3_aa: CASSPPGGGVSYNEQFF
cdr3_nt: TGCGCCAGCAGCCCCCCTGGGGGGGGTGTGTCCTACAATGAGCAGTTCTTC
clone_size: many
d_call: TRBD2
j_call: TRBJ2-1
v_call: TRBV4-1

cdr3_aa: CASRLAGGVLAKNIQYF
cdr3_nt: TGTGCCAGCAGGCTAGCGGGGGGGGTCCTAGCCAAAAACATTCAGTACTTC
clone_size: few
d_call: TRBD2
j_call: TRBJ2-4
v_call: TRBV27

cdr3_aa: CASSLGQGPEKSF
cdr3_nt: TGCGCCAGCAGCTTAGGACAGGGGCCTGAGAAATCCTTC
clone_size: -
d_call: TRBD1
j_call: TRBJ1-2
v_call: TRBV5-1

cdr3_aa: CASSQSTGDYEQYF
cdr3_nt: TGTGCCAGCTCACAGAGCACAGGGGACTACGAGCAGTACTTC
clone_size: many
d_call: TRBD1
j_call: TRBJ2-7
v_call: TRBV18

cdr3_aa: CASTRDWTYEQYF
cdr3_nt: TGTGCCAGCACTAGAGACTGGACCTACGAGCAGTACTTC
clone_size: -
d_call: -
j_call: TRBJ2-7
v_call: TRBV12-3/TRBV12-4

cdr3_aa: CASSYSAGENTEAFF
cdr3_nt: TGTGCCAGCAGTTACTCGGCCGGGGAGAACACTGAAGCTTTCTTT
clone_size: -
d_call: -
j_call: TRBJ1-1
v_call: TRBV6-5

cdr3_aa: CASSAGGTLDEQFF
cdr3_nt: TGTGCCAGCAGCGCCGGGGGAACTCTGGATGAGCAGTTCTTC
clone_size: -
d_call: -
j_call: TRBJ2-1
v_call: TRBV9

cdr3_aa: CASSVGIGDYNSPLHF
cdr3_nt: TGTGCCAGCAGCGTAGGGATAGGAGATTATAATTCACCCCTCCACTTT
clone_size: -
d_call: -
j_call: TRBJ1-6
v_call: TRBV9

cdr3_aa: CASSFHRWGTGELFF
cdr3_nt: TGTGCCAGCAGCTTTCACCGTTGGGGGACCGGGGAGCTGTTTTTT
clone_size: -
d_call: -
j_call: TRBJ2-2
v_call: TRBV11-2

cdr3_aa: CSVEQQANTEAFF
cdr3_nt: TGCAGCGTTGAACAACAGGCGAACACTGAAGCTTTCTTT
clone_size: -
d_call: -
j_call: TRBJ1-1
v_call: TRBV29-1

cdr3_aa: CAISPGGRHNEQFF
cdr3_nt: TGTGCCATCAGCCCCGGGGGCCGGCACAATGAGCAGTTCTTC
clone_size: -
d_call: -
j_call: TRBJ2-1
v_call: TRBV5-6

cdr3_aa: CASSLTLSSTDTQYF
cdr3_nt: TGCGCCAGCAGCTTGACCTTATCTAGCACAGATACGCAGTATTTT
clone_size: few
d_call: -
j_call: TRBJ2-3
v_call: TRBV5-1

cdr3_aa: CSVGPGTDTQYF
cdr3_nt: TGCAGCGTTGGCCCGGGCACAGATACGCAGTATTTT
clone_size: many
d_call: -
j_call: TRBJ2-3
v_call: TRBV29-1

cdr3_aa: CSAATGGHQPQHF
cdr3_nt: TGCAGCGCGGCGACAGGGGGCCATCAGCCCCAGCATTTT
clone_size: many
d_call: TRBD1
j_call: TRBJ1-5
v_call: TRBV29-1

cdr3_aa: CATAGGGSGYTF
cdr3_nt: TGTGCCACCGCGGGGGGAGGATCGGGCTACACCTTC
clone_size: -
d_call: -
j_call: TRBJ1-2
v_call: TRBV27

cdr3_aa: CSARDLTDYTEAFF
cdr3_nt: TGCAGTGCTAGAGATTTGACAGATTACACTGAAGCTTTCTTT
clone_size: -
d_call: -
j_call: TRBJ1-1
v_call: TRBV20-1

cdr3_aa: CASSLGQGRTTEAFF
cdr3_nt: TGCGCCAGCAGCTTGGGGCAGGGGAGGACCACTGAAGCTTTCTTT
clone_size: many
d_call: -
j_call: TRBJ1-1
v_call: TRBV5-1

cdr3_aa: CASSQDRSYNEQFF
cdr3_nt: TGTGCCAGCAGCCAAGATCGGTCCTACAATGAGCAGTTCTTC
clone_size: few
d_call: -
j_call: TRBJ2-1
v_call: TRBV4-2

cdr3_aa: CATSDPSANGGGAVDTQYF
cdr3_nt: TGTGCCACCAGTGACCCCTCGGCAAACGGCGGGGGGGCCGTAGATACGCAGTATTTT
clone_size: -
d_call: TRBD2
j_call: TRBJ2-3
v_call: TRBV24-1

cdr3_aa: CASSPRDRENEKLFF
cdr3_nt: TGTGCCAGCTCACCACGGGACAGGGAAAATGAAAAACTGTTTTTT
clone_size: few
d_call: TRBD1
j_call: TRBJ1-4
v_call: TRBV18

cdr3_aa: CASSLAGRKTGELFF
cdr3_nt: TGTGCCAGCAGCTTAGCCGGGCGGAAAACCGGGGAGCTGTTTTTT
clone_size: -
d_call: -
j_call: TRBJ2-2
v_call: TRBV11-1

cdr3_aa: CASSLGDSYNYGYTF
cdr3_nt: TGCGCCAGCAGCTTGGGTGACAGCTATAACTATGGCTACACCTTC
clone_size: -
d_call: -
j_call: TRBJ1-2
v_call: TRBV5-1

cdr3_aa: CSARGNRGLSPLHF
cdr3_nt: TGCAGTGCTAGAGGCAACAGGGGGCTCTCACCCCTCCACTTT
clone_size: -
d_call: TRBD1
j_call: TRBJ1-6
v_call: TRBV20-1

cdr3_aa: CASSPGGGLADTQYF
cdr3_nt: TGTGCCAGCAGCCCAGGGGGGGGTCTGGCAGATACGCAGTATTTT
clone_size: -
d_call: -
j_call: TRBJ2-3
v_call: TRBV5-4

cdr3_aa: CASSVQGMNTEAFF
cdr3_nt: TGCGCCAGCAGCGTCCAGGGGATGAACACTGAAGCTTTCTTT
clone_size: -
d_call: -
j_call: TRBJ1-1
v_call: TRBV5-1

cdr3_aa: CATSRDGYREGNEQFF
cdr3_nt: TGTGCCACCAGCAGAGATGGATACAGGGAGGGCAATGAGCAGTTCTTC
clone_size: -
d_call: -
j_call: TRBJ2-1
v_call: TRBV15

cdr3_aa: CASSTILAGGPGNEQFF
cdr3_nt: TGTGCCAGCAGCACGATCTTAGCGGGGGGGCCGGGGAATGAGCAGTTCTTC
clone_size: few
d_call: TRBD2
j_call: TRBJ2-1
v_call: TRBV3-1

cdr3_aa: CASSRPGEVDYGYTF
cdr3_nt: TGTGCCAGCAGCCGCCCGGGGGAGGTGGACTATGGCTACACCTTC
clone_size: few
d_call: -
j_call: TRBJ1-2
v_call: TRBV4-2

cdr3_aa: CASSLWQGALNEQYF
cdr3_nt: TGTGCCAGCAGTTTGTGGCAGGGCGCTTTGAACGAGCAGTACTTC
clone_size: few
d_call: -
j_call: TRBJ2-7
v_call: TRBV6-5

cdr3_aa: CASSLPNTGDQPQHF
cdr3_nt: TGTGCCAGCAGTTTACCTAACACAGGGGATCAGCCCCAGCATTTT
clone_size: many
d_call: TRBD1
j_call: TRBJ1-5
v_call: TRBV12-3/TRBV12-4